These T cell receptor beta chains were read from a single sample in a study of regulatory T cells in long-lasting Graves disease. TCRdb recomputed calls from the multiplex PCR reads with MiXCR, one row per CDR3 protein. The table includes 300,000 to 500,000 distinct CDR3 sequences, around 20% detected once. The sample was peripheral blood mononuclear cells (PBMCs), taken when the disease was refractory, from a patient treated with antithyroid drugs. These receptors were obtained from a female donor with Graves disease. CDR3s include the opening cysteine and the closing phenylalanine or tryptophan. D genes are given only for firm matches. Size is omitted from some rows. Given values are once, few, many or a class for expanded clones.

clone_size j_call v_call d_call cdr3_aa cdr3_nt
few TRBJ2-2 TRBV12-3/TRBV12-4 . CASSLPSDLLGGELFF TGTGCCAGCAGTTTACCCTCTGACTTACTGGGCGGGGAGCTGTTTTTT
many TRBJ2-7 TRBV6-1 . CASSPGVASYEQYF TGTGCCAGCAGCCCCGGGGTAGCCTCCTACGAGCAGTACTTC
few TRBJ2-5 TRBV10-3 TRBD1 CAFSNRDRGGETQYF TGTGCCTTCAGTAACCGGGACAGGGGCGGAGAGACCCAGTACTTC
many TRBJ1-4 TRBV6-1 . CASSEVGGVFF TGTGCCAGCAGTGAAGTGGGTGGCGTGTTTTTT
. TRBJ2-2 TRBV12-3/TRBV12-4 TRBD1 CASSLYRTGATGELFF TGTGCCAGCAGTTTATACAGGACAGGGGCCACCGGGGAGCTGTTTTTT
few TRBJ1-1 TRBV5-5 . CASSLVGTGMNTEAFF TGTGCCAGCAGCTTGGTGGGTACGGGAATGAACACTGAAGCTTTCTTT
. TRBJ1-1 TRBV7-2 . CASRGVGTEAFF TGTGCCAGCAGGGGCGTTGGCACTGAAGCTTTCTTT
. TRBJ1-1 TRBV19 . CASRISEGTTEAFF TGTGCCAGTAGGATATCAGAGGGGACCACTGAAGCTTTCTTT
many TRBJ2-5 TRBV7-2 . CASSPPAALQETQYF TGTGCCAGCAGCCCGCCAGCGGCCCTACAAGAGACCCAGTACTTC
many TRBJ2-7 TRBV24-1 TRBD2 CATSDKSGSAYEQYF TGTGCCACCAGTGACAAAAGCGGGAGTGCCTACGAGCAGTACTTC
few TRBJ2-1 TRBV10-3 TRBD2 CAIRGGLAGVNEQFF TGTGCCATCAGGGGGGGACTAGCGGGAGTAAATGAGCAGTTCTTC
many TRBJ2-4 TRBV7-8 . CASSLETGSKNIQYF TGTGCCAGCAGCTTAGAGACCGGTTCCAAAAACATTCAGTACTTC
once TRBJ1-4 TRBV7-9 . CASSDLAEGGYGEKLFF TGTGCCAGCAGCGATCTGGCGGAAGGGGGGTATGGTGAAAAACTGTTTTTT
many TRBJ2-7 TRBV30 TRBD1 CAWSVQGYEQYF TGTGCCTGGAGTGTACAGGGGTACGAGCAGTACTTC
. TRBJ1-1 TRBV5-6 . CASSLAGRRNTEAFF TGTGCCAGCAGCTTGGCCGGCAGAAGGAACACTGAAGCTTTCTTT
. TRBJ1-5 TRBV5-4 . CASSRPGHSLNQPRHF TGTGCCAGCAGCCGCCCGGGACACAGCCTCAATCAGCCCCGGCATTTT
many TRBJ2-7 TRBV7-2 TRBD1 CASSRPGQGLWEQYF TGTGCCAGCAGCCGCCCGGGACAGGGCCTCTGGGAGCAGTACTTC
. TRBJ2-6 TRBV15 TRBD1 CATSRGDSFSGANVLTF TGTGCCACCAGCAGGGGGGACAGTTTCTCTGGGGCCAACGTCCTGACTTTC
. TRBJ2-2 TRBV5-1 . CASSLIGDANTGELFF TGCGCCAGCAGCTTGATAGGGGACGCGAACACCGGGGAGCTGTTTTTT
. TRBJ1-3 TRBV7-9 . CASSRTRGRLFGNTIYF TGTGCCAGCAGCCGGACCAGGGGACGGCTATTTGGAAACACCATATATTTT
many TRBJ2-5 TRBV25-1 . CASSDSLGQKGTQYF TGTGCCAGCAGTGACTCGCTAGGGCAAAAGGGCACCCAGTACTTC
. TRBJ2-4 TRBV12-3/TRBV12-4 TRBD2 CASSLASGGAKNIQYF TGTGCCAGCAGTTTAGCTTCGGGGGGAGCCAAAAACATTCAGTACTTC
few TRBJ2-4 TRBV5-8 . CASSSDNQNIQYF TGTGCCAGCAGCTCTGACAACCAAAACATTCAGTACTTC
many TRBJ1-1 TRBV28 . CASRTWRTEAFF TGTGCCAGCAGAACTTGGAGAACTGAAGCTTTCTTT
few TRBJ2-5 TRBV11-2 . CASSQDGIQETQYF TGTGCCAGCAGCCAAGATGGAATCCAAGAGACCCAGTACTTC
many TRBJ2-5 TRBV7-9 . CASSLAGQGTTQETQYF TGTGCCAGCAGCTTAGCGGGCCAGGGTACTACTCAAGAGACCCAGTACTTC
. TRBJ2-7 TRBV27 . CASRPLGGNYEQYF TGTGCCAGCAGGCCTCTAGGCGGGAACTACGAGCAGTACTTC
few TRBJ2-7 TRBV28 TRBD1 CASSLGTGGLEQYF TGTGCCAGCAGTTTAGGTACAGGGGGACTCGAGCAGTACTTC
many TRBJ1-4 TRBV24-1 . CATSDRTGKLFF TGTGCCACCAGTGATAGGACTGGAAAACTGTTTTTT
many TRBJ2-5 TRBV7-2 . CASMAVAGGASYQETQYF TGTGCCAGTATGGCGGTGGCTGGTGGCGCTTCGTACCAAGAGACCCAGTACTTC
many TRBJ2-6 TRBV20-1 TRBD1 CSARDGGTGGSGANVLTF TGCAGTGCTAGAGATGGGGGAACAGGGGGCTCTGGGGCCAACGTCCTGACTTTC
. TRBJ1-1 TRBV5-6 . CASSLASWGDTEAFF TGTGCCAGCAGCTTGGCGAGTTGGGGGGACACTGAAGCTTTCTTT
. TRBJ2-2 TRBV28 . CASSWPADHLNTGELFF TGTGCCAGCAGTTGGCCGGCGGACCACCTGAACACCGGGGAGCTGTTTTTT
many TRBJ2-7 TRBV7-2 TRBD2 CASTPPTSGALEQYF TGTGCCAGCACCCCCCCGACTAGCGGGGCTCTCGAGCAGTACTTC
many TRBJ2-5 TRBV7-2 . CASSLEGSGARGTQYF TGTGCCAGCAGCTTAGAAGGTAGCGGTGCCCGAGGGACCCAGTACTTC
few TRBJ2-7 TRBV20-1 . CSARDQRRRQQYF TGCAGTGCTAGAGATCAGCGGAGGCGTCAGCAGTACTTC
few TRBJ1-4 TRBV29-1 . CSVYGGEKLFF TGCAGCGTTTACGGGGGGGAAAAACTGTTTTTT
many TRBJ1-2 TRBV6-5 . CASSFDRHGYTF TGTGCCAGCAGTTTTGACAGACATGGCTACACCTTC
. TRBJ2-3 TRBV6-1 TRBD1 CASRRTGTGGPTDTQYF TGTGCCAGCAGACGGACCGGGACAGGGGGCCCCACAGATACGCAGTATTTT
many TRBJ1-4 TRBV27 . CASSGPGLEKLFF TGTGCCAGCAGTGGACCGGGTCTAGAGAAACTGTTTTTT
many TRBJ2-7 TRBV20-1 TRBD2 CSASTLAGVSEQYF TGCAGTGCTAGTACCCTAGCGGGAGTGAGCGAGCAGTACTTC
. TRBJ1-5 TRBV27 . CASSFSGVNQPQHF TGTGCCAGCAGTTTTTCAGGGGTGAATCAGCCCCAGCATTTT